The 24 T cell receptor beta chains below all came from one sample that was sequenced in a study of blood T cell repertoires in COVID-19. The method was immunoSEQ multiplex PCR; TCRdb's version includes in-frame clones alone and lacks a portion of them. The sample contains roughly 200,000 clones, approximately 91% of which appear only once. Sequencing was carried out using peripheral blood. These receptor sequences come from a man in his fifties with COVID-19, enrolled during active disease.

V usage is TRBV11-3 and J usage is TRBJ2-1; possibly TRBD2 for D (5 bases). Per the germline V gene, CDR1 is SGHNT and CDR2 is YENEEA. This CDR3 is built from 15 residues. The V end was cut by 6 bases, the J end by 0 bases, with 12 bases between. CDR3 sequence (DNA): TGTGCCAGCAGTCAAGGACTGAGCTCCTACAATGAGCAGTTCTTC. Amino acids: CASSQGLSSYNEQFF.

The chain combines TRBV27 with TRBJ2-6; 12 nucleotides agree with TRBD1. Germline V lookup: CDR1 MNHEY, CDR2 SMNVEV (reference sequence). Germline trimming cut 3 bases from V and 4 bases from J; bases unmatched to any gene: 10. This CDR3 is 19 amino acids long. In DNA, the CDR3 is TGTGCCAGCAGTTTTTATCCGGGACAGGGGGCGCCAGGGGCCAACGTCCTGACTTTC. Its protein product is CASSFYPGQGAPGANVLTF.

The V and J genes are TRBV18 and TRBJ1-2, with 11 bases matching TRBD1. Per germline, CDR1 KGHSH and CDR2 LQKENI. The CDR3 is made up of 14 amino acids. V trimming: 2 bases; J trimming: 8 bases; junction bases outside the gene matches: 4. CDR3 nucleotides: TGTGCCAGCTCACCAGGACAGGGGGCTACCGGCTACACCTTC. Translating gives CASSPGQGATGYTF.

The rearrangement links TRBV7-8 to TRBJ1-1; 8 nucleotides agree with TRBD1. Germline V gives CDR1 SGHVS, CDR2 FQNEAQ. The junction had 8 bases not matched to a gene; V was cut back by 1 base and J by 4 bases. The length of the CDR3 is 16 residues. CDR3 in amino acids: CASSLGPRQGSTEAFF. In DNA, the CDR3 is TGTGCCAGCAGCTTAGGCCCCAGACAGGGGAGCACTGAAGCTTTCTTT.

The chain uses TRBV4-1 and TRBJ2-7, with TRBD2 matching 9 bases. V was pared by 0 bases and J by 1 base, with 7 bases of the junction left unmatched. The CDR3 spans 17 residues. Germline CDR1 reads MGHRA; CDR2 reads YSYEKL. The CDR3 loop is CASSQDGSGSGSYEQYF. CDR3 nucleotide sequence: TGCGCCAGCAGCCAAGACGGTAGCGGGAGTGGTTCCTACGAGCAGTACTTC.

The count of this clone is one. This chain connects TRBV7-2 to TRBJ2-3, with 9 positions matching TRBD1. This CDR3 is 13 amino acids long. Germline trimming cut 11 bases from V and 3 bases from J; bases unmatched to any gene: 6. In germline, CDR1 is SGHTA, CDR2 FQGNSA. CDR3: CAWGTGKTDTQYF. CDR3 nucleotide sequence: TGTGCCTGGGGGACAGGGAAAACAGATACGCAGTATTTT.

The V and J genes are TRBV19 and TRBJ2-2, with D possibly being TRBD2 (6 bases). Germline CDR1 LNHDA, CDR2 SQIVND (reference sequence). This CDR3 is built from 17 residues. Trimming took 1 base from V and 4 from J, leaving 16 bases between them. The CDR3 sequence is CASSIGFWTGGTGELFF. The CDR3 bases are TGTGCCAGTAGTATAGGGTTTTGGACCGGGGGCACCGGGGAGCTGTTTTTT.

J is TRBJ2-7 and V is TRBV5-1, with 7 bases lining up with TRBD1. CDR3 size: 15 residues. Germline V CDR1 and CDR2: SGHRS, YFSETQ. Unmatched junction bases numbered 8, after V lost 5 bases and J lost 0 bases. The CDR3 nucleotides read TGCGCCAGCAGTTCAACCGGGACAGACTCCTACGAGCAGTACTTC. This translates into CASSSTGTDSYEQYF.

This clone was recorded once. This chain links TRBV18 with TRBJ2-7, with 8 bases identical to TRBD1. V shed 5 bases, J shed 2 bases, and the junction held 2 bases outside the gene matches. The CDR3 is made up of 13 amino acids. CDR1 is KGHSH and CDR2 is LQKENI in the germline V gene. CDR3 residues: CASSKDRAYEQYF. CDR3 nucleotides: TGTGCCAGCTCAAAGGACAGGGCCTACGAGCAGTACTTC.

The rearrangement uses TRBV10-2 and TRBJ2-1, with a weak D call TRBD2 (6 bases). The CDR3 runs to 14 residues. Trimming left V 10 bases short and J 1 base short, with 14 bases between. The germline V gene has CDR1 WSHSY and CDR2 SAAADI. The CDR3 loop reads CATAQSGSYNEQFF. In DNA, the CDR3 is TGCGCCACGGCTCAGAGCGGGTCCTACAATGAGCAGTTCTTC.

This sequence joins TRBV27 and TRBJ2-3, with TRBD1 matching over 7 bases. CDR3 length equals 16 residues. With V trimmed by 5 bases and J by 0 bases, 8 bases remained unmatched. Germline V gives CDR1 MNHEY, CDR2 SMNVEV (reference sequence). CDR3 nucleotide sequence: TGTGCCAGCAGTCCGAGACAGGGTCTCAGCACAGATACGCAGTATTTT. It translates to CASSPRQGLSTDTQYF.

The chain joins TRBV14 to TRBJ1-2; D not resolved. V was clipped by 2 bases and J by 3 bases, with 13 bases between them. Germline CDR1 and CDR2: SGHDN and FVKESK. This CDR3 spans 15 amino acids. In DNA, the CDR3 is TGTGCCAGCAGCCAATTTCGTTCGGGGTACTATGGCTACACCTTC. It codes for CASSQFRSGYYGYTF. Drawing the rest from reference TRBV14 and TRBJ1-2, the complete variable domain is EAGVTQFPSHSVIEKGQTVTLRCDPISGHDNLYWYRRVMGKEIKFLLHFVKESKQDESGMPNNRFLAERTGGTYSTLKVQPAELEDSGVYFCASSQFRSGYYGYTFGSGTRLTVV.

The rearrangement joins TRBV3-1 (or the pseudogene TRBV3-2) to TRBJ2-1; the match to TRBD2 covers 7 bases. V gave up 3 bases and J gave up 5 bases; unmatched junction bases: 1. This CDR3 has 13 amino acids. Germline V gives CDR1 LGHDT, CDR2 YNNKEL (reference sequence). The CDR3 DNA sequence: TGTGCCAGCAGCCACCTAGCGGACAATGAGCAGTTCTTC. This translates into CASSHLADNEQFF.

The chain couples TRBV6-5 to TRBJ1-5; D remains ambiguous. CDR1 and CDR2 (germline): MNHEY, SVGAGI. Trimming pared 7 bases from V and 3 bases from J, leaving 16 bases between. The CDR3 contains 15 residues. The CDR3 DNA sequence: TGTGCCAGCACCCTCTGGGAGGTCGACAATCAGCCCCAGCATTTT. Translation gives CASTLWEVDNQPQHF.

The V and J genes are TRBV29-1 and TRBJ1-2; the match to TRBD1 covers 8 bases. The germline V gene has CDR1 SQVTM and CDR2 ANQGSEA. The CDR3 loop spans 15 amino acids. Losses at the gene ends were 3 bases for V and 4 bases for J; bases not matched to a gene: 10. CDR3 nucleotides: TGCAGCGTTGATCTCCGGGGACAGGTGACCTATGGCTACACCTTC. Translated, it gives CSVDLRGQVTYGYTF.

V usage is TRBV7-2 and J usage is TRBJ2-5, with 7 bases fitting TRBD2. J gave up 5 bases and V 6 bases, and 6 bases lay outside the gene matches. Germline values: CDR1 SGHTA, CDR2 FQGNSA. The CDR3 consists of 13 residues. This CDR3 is CASRGGVGETQYF. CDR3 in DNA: TGTGCCAGCAGGGGGGGGGTCGGGGAGACCCAGTACTTC.

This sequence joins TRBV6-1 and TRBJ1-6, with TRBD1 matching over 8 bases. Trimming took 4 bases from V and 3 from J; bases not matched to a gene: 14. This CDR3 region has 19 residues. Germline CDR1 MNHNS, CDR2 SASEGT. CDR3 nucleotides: TGTGCCAGCAGTGGCCCCGTTATCCCCGGGACAGGCTATAATTCACCCCTCCACTTT. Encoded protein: CASSGPVIPGTGYNSPLHF.

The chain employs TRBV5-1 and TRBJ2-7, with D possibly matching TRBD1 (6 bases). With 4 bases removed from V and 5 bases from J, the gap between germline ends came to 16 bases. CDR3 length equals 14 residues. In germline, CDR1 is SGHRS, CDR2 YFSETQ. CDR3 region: CASSEITGPHEQYF. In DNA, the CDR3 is TGCGCCAGCAGCGAAATTACAGGGCCCCACGAGCAGTACTTC.

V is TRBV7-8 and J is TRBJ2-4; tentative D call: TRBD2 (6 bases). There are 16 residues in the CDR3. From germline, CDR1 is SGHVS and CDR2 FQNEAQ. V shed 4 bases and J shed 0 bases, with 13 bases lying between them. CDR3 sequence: CASSSKRVTAKNIQYF. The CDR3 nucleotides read TGTGCCAGCAGCTCAAAGCGGGTAACAGCCAAAAACATTCAGTACTTC.

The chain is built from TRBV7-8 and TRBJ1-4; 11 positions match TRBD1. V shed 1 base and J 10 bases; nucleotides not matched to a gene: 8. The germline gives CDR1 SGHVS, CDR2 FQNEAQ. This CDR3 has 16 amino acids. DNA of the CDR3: TGTGCCAGCAGCTTAGTGGGTGGACAGGGGGCCGGAAAACTGTTTTTT. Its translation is CASSLVGGQGAGKLFF. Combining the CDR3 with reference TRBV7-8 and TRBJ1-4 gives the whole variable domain GAGVSQSPRYKVAKRGQDVALRCDPISGHVSLFWYQQALGQGPEFLTYFQNEAQLDKSGLPSDRFFAERPEGSVSTLKIQRTQQEDSAVYLCASSLVGGQGAGKLFFGSGTQLSVL.

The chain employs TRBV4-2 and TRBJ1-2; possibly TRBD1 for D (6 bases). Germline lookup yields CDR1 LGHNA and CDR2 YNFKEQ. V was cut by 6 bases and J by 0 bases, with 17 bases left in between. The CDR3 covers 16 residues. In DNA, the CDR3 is TGTGCCAGCAGAGGGGATCTGACAGGAGCTAACTATGGCTACACCTTC. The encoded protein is CASRGDLTGANYGYTF.

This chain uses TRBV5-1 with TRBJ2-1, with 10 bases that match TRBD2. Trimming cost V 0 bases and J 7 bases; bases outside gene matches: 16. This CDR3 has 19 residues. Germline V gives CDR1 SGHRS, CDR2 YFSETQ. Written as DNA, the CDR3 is TGCGCCAGCAGCTTGGGGGTAGCTAGCGGGAGAGTGAAGGGGAATGAGCAGTTCTTC. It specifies CASSLGVASGRVKGNEQFF.

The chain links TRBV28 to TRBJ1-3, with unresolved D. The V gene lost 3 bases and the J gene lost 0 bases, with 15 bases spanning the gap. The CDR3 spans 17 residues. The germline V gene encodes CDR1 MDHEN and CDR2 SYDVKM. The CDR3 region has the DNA TGTGCCAGCAGTTTTGGCGGCGGGATCCTCTCTGGAAACACCATATATTTT. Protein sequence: CASSFGGGILSGNTIYF.

DNA of the CDR3: TGTGCCAGTAGTCTGGACATCAGAAACACCATATATTTT. The encoded protein is CASSLDIRNTIYF. The genes are TRBV19 and TRBJ1-3, with D maybe TRBD1 (5 bases). V was trimmed by 5 bases and J by 5 bases, leaving 10 bases between them. The CDR3 loop spans 13 amino acids. Germline loops: CDR1 LNHDA, CDR2 SQIVND (reference sequence). Looking up the rest from reference TRBV19 and TRBJ1-3 gives the full variable domain: DGGITQSPKYLFRKEGQNVTLSCEQNLNHDAMYWYRQDPGQGLRLIYYSQIVNDFQKGDIAEGYSVSREKKESFPLTVTSAQKNPTAFYLCASSLDIRNTIYFGEGSWLTVV.